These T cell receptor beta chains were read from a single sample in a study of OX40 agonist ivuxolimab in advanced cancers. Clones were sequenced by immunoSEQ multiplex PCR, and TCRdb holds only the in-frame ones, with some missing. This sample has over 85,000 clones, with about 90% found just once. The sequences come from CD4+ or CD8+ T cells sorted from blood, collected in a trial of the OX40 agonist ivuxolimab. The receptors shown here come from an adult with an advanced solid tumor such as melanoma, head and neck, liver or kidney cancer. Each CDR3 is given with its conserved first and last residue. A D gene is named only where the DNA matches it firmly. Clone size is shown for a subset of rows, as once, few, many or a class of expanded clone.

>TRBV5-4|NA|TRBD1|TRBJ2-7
TGTGCCAGCAGCCAAGGGCAGGGGGCGGCCGAGCAGTACTTC
CASSQGQGAAEQYF
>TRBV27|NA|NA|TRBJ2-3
TGTGCCAGCCGGGCCCCGGGGGATACGCAGTATTTT
CASRAPGDTQYF
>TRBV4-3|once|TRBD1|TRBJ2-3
TGCGCCAGCAGCCAAGATCGTTTGGGCAGGGGGCTCGCAGATACGCAGTATTTT
CASSQDRLGRGLADTQYF
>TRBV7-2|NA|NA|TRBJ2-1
TGTGCCAGCAGCTTATCAGCGAGCTCCTACAATGAGCAGTTCTTC
CASSLSASSYNEQFF
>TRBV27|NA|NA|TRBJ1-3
TGTGCCAGCAGTTTATACCCCCGCCGCAGGGGATCTGGAAACACCATATATTTT
CASSLYPRRRGSGNTIYF
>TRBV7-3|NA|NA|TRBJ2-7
TGTGCCAGCAGCCAAGGACAGCGGCAAGAGCAGTACTTC
CASSQGQRQEQYF
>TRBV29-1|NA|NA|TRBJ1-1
TGCAGCGTTGATAGACAGACTCAGGGCGAAGCTTTCTTT
CSVDRQTQGEAFF
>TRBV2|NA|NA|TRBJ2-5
TGTGCCAGCAGTGGTCTGGAGACCCAGTACTTC
CASSGLETQYF
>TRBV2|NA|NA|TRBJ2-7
TGTGCCAGCAGCAAAATTAGCTACCCAAACTACGAGCAGTACTTC
CASSKISYPNYEQYF
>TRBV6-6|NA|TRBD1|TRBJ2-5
TGTGCCAGCAGTTACGGGGGACAGGCCAGGGAGACCCAGTACTTC
CASSYGGQARETQYF
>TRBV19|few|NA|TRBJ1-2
TGTGCCAGTAGTTCCCTGTTTAGTGGGGAGATGGAGAATGGCTACACCTTC
CASSSLFSGEMENGYTF
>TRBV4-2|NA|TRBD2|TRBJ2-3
TGTGCCAGCAGCCAAGAACTAGCGGGAGTCGCTAGCACAGATACGCAGTATTTT
CASSQELAGVASTDTQYF
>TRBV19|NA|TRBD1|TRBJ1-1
TGTGCCAGTAGCGTGACAGGGGGCCACACTGAAGCTTTCTTT
CASSVTGGHTEAFF
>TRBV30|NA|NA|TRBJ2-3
TGTGCCTGGGTCTGGAATTCAGATACGCAGTATTTT
CAWVWNSDTQYF
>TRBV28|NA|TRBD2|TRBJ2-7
TGTGCCAGCAGTTTAGTAGCGGGAGCGACCTACGAGCAGTACTTC
CASSLVAGATYEQYF
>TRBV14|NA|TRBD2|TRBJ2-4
TGTGCCAGCAAAAGATTGGGGCTAGCGGGAGGGCCAAACATTCAGTACTTC
CASKRLGLAGGPNIQYF
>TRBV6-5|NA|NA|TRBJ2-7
TGTGCCACCAGGGCAGGGGCGACCTACGAGCAGTACTTC
CATRAGATYEQYF
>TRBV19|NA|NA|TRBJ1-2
TGTGCCAGTAGTATGAACCGCTATGGCTACACCTTC
CASSMNRYGYTF
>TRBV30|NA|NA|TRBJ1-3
TGTGCCCTCAATAACCGGCTACGGAACTCTGGAAACACCATATATTTT
CALNNRLRNSGNTIYF
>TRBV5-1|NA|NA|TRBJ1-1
TGCGCCAGCAGCTTGTGGGCCGGGACGGATAACACTGAAGCTTTCTTT
CASSLWAGTDNTEAFF
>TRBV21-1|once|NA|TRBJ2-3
TGTGCCAGCAGCAAACCCCGGACCGCTAGGAGAGATACGCAGTATTTT
CASSKPRTARRDTQYF
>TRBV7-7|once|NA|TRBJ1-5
TGTGCTAGCAGCAGCCAGGGGTATCAGCCCCAGCATTTT
CASSSQGYQPQHF
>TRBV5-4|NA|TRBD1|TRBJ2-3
TGTGCCAGCAGCTCGGACAGGACAGATACGCAGTATTTT
CASSSDRTDTQYF
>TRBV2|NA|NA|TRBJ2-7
TGTGCCAGCAGTGTAACAGGGCCTGCGGAGCAGTACTTC
CASSVTGPAEQYF
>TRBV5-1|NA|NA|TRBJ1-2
TGCGCCAGCAGGTCGGCTACAGGGCTGGTCTATGGCTACACCTTC
CASRSATGLVYGYTF
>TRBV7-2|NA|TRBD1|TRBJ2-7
TGTGCCAGCAGCTCCAGATCCGGGACAGCGTCCGAGCAGTACTTC
CASSSRSGTASEQYF
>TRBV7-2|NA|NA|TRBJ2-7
TGTGCCAGCAGCTTGCTAGACGGGTCCAAGGGGGAGCAGTACTTC
CASSLLDGSKGEQYF
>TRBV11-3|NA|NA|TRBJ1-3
TGTGCCAGCAGCTTAGTAGGGGATTCTGGAAACACCATATATTTT
CASSLVGDSGNTIYF
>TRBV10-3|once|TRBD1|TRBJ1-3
TGTGCCATCAGGGACAGGGCGTTTGGAAACACCATATATTTT
CAIRDRAFGNTIYF
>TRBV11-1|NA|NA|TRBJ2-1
TGTGCCAGCAGCTTAGATACGTTCGGGTATAATGAGCAGTTCTTC
CASSLDTFGYNEQFF
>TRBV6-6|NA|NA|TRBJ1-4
TGTGCCACGCGGGGGGGCGCGGGAGAAAAACTGTTTTTT
CATRGGAGEKLFF
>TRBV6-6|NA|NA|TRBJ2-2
TGTGCCAGCAGTACCGTCGAAGGGACCGGGGAGCTGTTTTTT
CASSTVEGTGELFF